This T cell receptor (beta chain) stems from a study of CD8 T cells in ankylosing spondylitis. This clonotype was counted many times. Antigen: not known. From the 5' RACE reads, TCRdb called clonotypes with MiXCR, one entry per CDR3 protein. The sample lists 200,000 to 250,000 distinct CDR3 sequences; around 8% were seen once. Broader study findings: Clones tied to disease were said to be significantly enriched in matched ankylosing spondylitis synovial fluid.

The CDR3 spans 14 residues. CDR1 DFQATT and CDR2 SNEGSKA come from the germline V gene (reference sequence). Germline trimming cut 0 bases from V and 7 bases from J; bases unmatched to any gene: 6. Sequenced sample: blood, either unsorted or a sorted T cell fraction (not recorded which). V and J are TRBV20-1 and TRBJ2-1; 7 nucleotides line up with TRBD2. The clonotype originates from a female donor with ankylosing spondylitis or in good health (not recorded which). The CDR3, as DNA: TGCAGTGCTAGAGATGGGAGGGAGCGGAATGAGCAGTTCTTC. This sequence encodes CSARDGRERNEQFF.